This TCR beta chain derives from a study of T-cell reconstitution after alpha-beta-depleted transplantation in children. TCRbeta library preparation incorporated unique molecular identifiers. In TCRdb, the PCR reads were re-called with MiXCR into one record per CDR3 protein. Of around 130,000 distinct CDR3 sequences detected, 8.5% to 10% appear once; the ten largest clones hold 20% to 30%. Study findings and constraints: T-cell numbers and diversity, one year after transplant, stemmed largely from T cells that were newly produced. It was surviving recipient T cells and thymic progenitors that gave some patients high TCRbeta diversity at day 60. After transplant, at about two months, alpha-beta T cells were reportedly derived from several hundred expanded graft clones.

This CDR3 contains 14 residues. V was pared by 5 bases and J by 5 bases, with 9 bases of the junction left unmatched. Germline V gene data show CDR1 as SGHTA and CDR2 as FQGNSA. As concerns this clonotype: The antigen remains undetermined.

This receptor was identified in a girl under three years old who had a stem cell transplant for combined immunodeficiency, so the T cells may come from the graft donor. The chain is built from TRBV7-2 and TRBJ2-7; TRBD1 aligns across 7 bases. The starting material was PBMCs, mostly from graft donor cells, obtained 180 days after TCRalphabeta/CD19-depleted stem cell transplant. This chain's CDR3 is CASSPRQGGHEQYF. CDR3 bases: TGTGCCAGCAGCCCCCGACAGGGCGGCCACGAGCAGTACTTC.